This T cell receptor beta chain was identified during a study of blood T cell repertoires in COVID-19. Study summary: The United States, Italy and Spain were the sources of the acute and convalescent COVID-19 samples. Nucleic acid was either cDNA or gDNA, and it came from T cells, B-cell-depleted T cells, or PBMCs.

Seattle cases were enrolled at active infection and followed longitudinally. The CDR3 sequence is 12 residues long. V was clipped by 5 bases and J by 6 bases, with 8 bases between them. Per germline, CDR1 KGHDR and CDR2 SFDVKD. In the original processing: From reference gene primer amplification, estimates of nucleated cell counts were derived. The table came from immunoSEQ multiplex PCR; TCRdb's copy has only in-frame clones and leaves some out. V and J calls and clone size are copied from that table; D and trimming were computed from the DNA. The profile shows under 200,000 clones, approximately 85% of them singletons.

The sequenced sample was peripheral blood. The clonotype was recovered from a woman aged 45-65 years with COVID-19, enrolled during active disease. The chain recombines TRBV24-1 with TRBJ2-3, with D perhaps matching TRBD2 (6 bases). CDR3 sequence (DNA): TGTGCCACCAGTGGCGGGGTGGATACGCAGTATTTT. It codes for CATSGGVDTQYF.